This TCR beta chain was obtained from a study of Ad26.COV2.S vaccination and SARS-CoV-2 variants. About the research overall: Intramuscular Ad26.COV2.S doses were given once or twice, 56 days apart. Study results and limitations: In TCR breadth and depth analyses, total T cell responses may have been underestimated. Vaccine recipients surpassed placebo recipients in spike-specific TCR breadth.

Using immunoSEQ multiplex PCR, the repertoire was profiled, and TCRdb retains in-frame clones only, with some absent. In the table there are fewer than 400,000 clones, roughly nine tenths of which are singletons. To note about this clone: What it binds is not known.

Treatment given: about 20 received Ad26.COV2.S at low or high dose, single or two shots; about 5 received placebo; per-sample allocation not given. Samples came from day 63 after the first vaccine or placebo injection. Cohort 1b enrolled adults aged 18-55 years in Boston. V lost 4 bases and J lost 5, with 11 bases in between. The CDR3 has 13 amino acids. Germline loops: CDR1 MDHEN, CDR2 SYDVKM. The chain recombines TRBV28 with TRBJ1-2, with D possibly being TRBD1 (6 bases). Sequences were derived from peripheral blood, sampled in a trial of Ad26.COV2.S vaccine versus placebo. The TCR was taken from a person between 18 and 65 years old who received the Ad26.COV2.S COVID-19 vaccine or a placebo. The CDR3 loop is CASSSGTRYGYTF. CDR3 DNA sequence: TGTGCCAGCAGTTCCGGGACACGTTATGGCTACACCTTC.